These 21 T cell receptor beta chains originate from one sample sequenced in a study of T cells after yellow fever vaccination. Using its own MiXCR run on the 5' RACE reads, TCRdb lists one record per CDR3 protein. The sample shows approximately 340,000 distinct CDR3 sequences, 8.7% of them seen only once. The sequences come from PBMCs, collected on the day of the first yellow fever vaccination. The origin of the receptors is a man aged 18-30 years who received the YFV17D yellow fever vaccine.

This clonotype was seen more than once but under ten times. One junction end does not reproduce the germline sequence, and a read error may be involved. The CDR3: CATSDVSGGPRSDNEQFF. Written as DNA, the CDR3 is TGTGCCACCAGTGATGTTAGCGGGGGGCCACGCTCCGACAATGAGCAGTTCTTC. This rearrangement joins TRBV24-1 to TRBJ2-1; TRBD2 matches at 10 bases. Germline V CDR1 and CDR2: KGHDR, SFDVKD. CDR3 size: 18 residues.

The CDR3 region has the DNA TGTGCCAGCAGCGAATGGCGGGGTTTATACAATGAGCAGTTCTTC. Translating gives CASSEWRGLYNEQFF. The chain employs TRBV7-6 and TRBJ2-1; D is perhaps TRBD2 (6 bases). V shed 5 bases and J shed 4 bases, with 15 bases lying between them. The CDR3 totals 15 residues. Germline CDR1 is SGHVS and CDR2 is FNYEAQ.

A few counts support this clonotype. The chain links TRBV3-1 to TRBJ2-3; 9 nucleotides agree with TRBD2. Trimming removed 4 bases from V and 2 bases from J; junction bases left unmatched: 4. CDR1 and CDR2 from the germline V gene are LGHDT and YNNKEL (reference sequence). This CDR3 has 15 amino acids. CDR3: CASSPGLAITDTQYF. The CDR3 DNA reads as TGTGCCAGCAGCCCTGGACTAGCGATCACAGATACGCAGTATTTT.

This clonotype was recorded at least ten times. The chain uses TRBV28 and TRBJ2-1, with D possibly matching TRBD2 (5 bases). Deletions cut 3 bases from V and 0 bases from J, with 9 bases between. CDR1 MDHEN and CDR2 SYDVKM come from the germline V gene. CDR3 length: 15 amino acids. DNA for the CDR3: TGTGCCAGCAGTTTTTCGGGGAGCTCCTACAATGAGCAGTTCTTC. Residues: CASSFSGSSYNEQFF.

A note on this clonotype: A much larger clone lies one base from this, so it may be a read error. The chain couples TRBV5-1 to TRBJ2-3; D is perhaps TRBD1 (5 bases). The V end was cut by 5 bases, the J end by 4 bases, with 8 bases between. From germline, CDR1 is SGHRS and CDR2 YFSETQ. The CDR3 is made up of 12 amino acids. CDR3 DNA: TGCGCCAGCAGATCAGGGTCAGATACGCAGTATTTT. Its translation: CASRSGSDTQYF.

The V and J genes are TRBV12-5 and TRBJ2-3, with 7 bases that match TRBD2. The CDR3 has 15 residues. The J segment lost 4 bases and the V segment lost 4 bases, leaving 8 bases of the junction unmatched. Germline V gene sequence: CDR1 LGHNT, CDR2 FRNRAP. In nucleotides, the CDR3 is TGTGCTAGTGGTTCGGGGGGTACGTCCCCAGATACGCAGTATTTT. As protein: CASGSGGTSPDTQYF.

Many counts were recorded for this clonotype. The rearrangement links TRBV7-9 to TRBJ2-5; D is unclear. Deletions cut 4 bases from V and 2 bases from J, with 11 bases between. Germline CDR1 SEHNR, CDR2 FQNEAQ (reference sequence). The length of the CDR3 is 14 residues. This chain's CDR3 is CASSYWALQETQYF. The CDR3 DNA reads TGTGCCAGCAGCTACTGGGCTTTACAAGAGACCCAGTACTTC.

Only a few counts were recorded for this clonotype. This sequence joins TRBV20-1 and TRBJ1-5; no definite D call. The CDR3 loop spans 16 amino acids. V was cut by 0 bases and J by 0 bases, with 12 bases left in between. Germline V CDR1 and CDR2: DFQATT, SNEGSKA (reference sequence). CDR3 DNA sequence: TGCAGTGCTAGAGAACGTGTAATTAATAGCAATCAGCCCCAGCATTTT. Translated: CSARERVINSNQPQHF.

The rearrangement links TRBV7-9 to TRBJ1-1; TRBD1 agrees at 7 bases. J lost 7 bases, V lost 3 bases, and 5 bases had no gene match. CDR1 is SEHNR, CDR2 FQNEAQ, per germline (reference sequence). This CDR3 has 13 amino acids. The DNA of the CDR3 is TGTGCCAGCAGCTTTTCACAGGGGATTGAAGCTTTCTTT. Protein product: CASSFSQGIEAFF.

This chain joins TRBV5-1 and TRBJ1-2; D remains ambiguous. V shed 0 bases and J shed 3 bases, with 18 bases lying between them. Germline V CDR1 and CDR2: SGHRS, YFSETQ. This CDR3 has 17 residues. The CDR3 nucleotides are TGCGCCAGCAGCTTGGAAGGGCGGGCCGGTAGAGACTATGGCTACACCTTC. As protein: CASSLEGRAGRDYGYTF.

In its sample, this clonotype was seen many times. This chain joins TRBV7-2 and TRBJ1-2, with a weak D call TRBD1 (5 bases). Germline V gene lookup returns CDR1 SGHTA and CDR2 FQGNSA. The CDR3 is 16 amino acids. The V gene lost 1 base and the J gene lost 1 base, with 13 bases spanning the gap. This CDR3 is CASSLVGGGGNYGYTF. The CDR3, as DNA: TGTGCCAGCAGCTTAGTAGGTGGGGGAGGTAACTATGGCTACACCTTC. Supplemented by reference TRBV7-2 and TRBJ1-2, the full variable domain reads GAGVSQSPSNKVTEKGKDVELRCDPISGHTALYWYRQSLGQGLEFLIYFQGNSAPDKSGLPSDRFSAERTGGSVSTLTIQRTQQEDSAVYLCASSLVGGGGNYGYTFGSGTRLTVV.

This clonotype has just a few counts. This chain connects TRBV20-1 to TRBJ2-1; perhaps TRBD1 as D (5 bases). The CDR3 extends over 15 amino acids. Trimming removed 0 bases at V and 5 bases at J, with 14 bases between. Germline V lookup: CDR1 DFQATT, CDR2 SNEGSKA (reference sequence). Here the CDR3 DNA reads TGCAGTGCTAGAGACGAGCTGGACAACGACAATGAGCAGTTCTTC. It encodes CSARDELDNDNEQFF.

A few counts support this clonotype. CDR3 nucleotide sequence: TGTGCCAGCGTGTCACGGTTAAAAAGGGACAGCCCGAACACCGGGGAGCTGTTTTTT. Translating gives CASVSRLKRDSPNTGELFF. This chain uses TRBV6-7 with TRBJ2-2, with 7 bases lining up with TRBD1. TRBV6-7 has ORF status, its function being uncertain. There are 19 residues in the CDR3. V lost 8 bases to trimming and J lost 0 bases; unmatched junction nucleotides: 18.

The chain recombines TRBV7-9 with TRBJ1-6; D unclear. The ends were cut back, 3 bases at V and 13 bases at J, with 10 bases in the middle. The germline CDR1 and CDR2 sequences are SEHNR and FQNEAQ (reference sequence). The CDR3 sequence is 12 residues long. CDR3 sequence: CASSFDGLPLHF. The CDR3 nucleotides are TGTGCCAGCAGCTTTGACGGACTCCCCCTCCACTTT. The full variable domain, in which reference TRBV7-9 and TRBJ1-6 provide the parts outside the CDR3, is DTGVSQNPRHKITKRGQNVTFRCDPISEHNRLYWYRQTLGQGPEFLTYFQNEAQLEKSRLLSDRFSAERPKGSFSTLEIQRTEQGDSAMYLCASSFDGLPLHFGNGTRLTVT.

This clonotype was detected only a few times. The rearrangement links TRBV28 to TRBJ2-5; 11 bases are shared with TRBD1. Germline CDR1 MDHEN, CDR2 SYDVKM. Germline trimming cut 3 bases from V and 3 bases from J; bases unmatched to any gene: 12. The CDR3 is made up of 18 amino acids. The CDR3 here is CASSFKAGQGAFKETQYF. As DNA, the CDR3 is TGTGCCAGCAGTTTCAAAGCCGGACAGGGGGCCTTTAAAGAGACCCAGTACTTC.

This clonotype was detected ten times or more. The chain couples TRBV20-1 to TRBJ2-7, with 11 bases matching TRBD1. Per germline, CDR1 DFQATT and CDR2 SNEGSKA (reference sequence). V was clipped by 6 bases and J by 6 bases; unmatched bases: 13. This CDR3 region has 15 residues. The CDR3 reads CSAISAGQGGIEQYF. CDR3 in DNA: TGCAGTGCCATTAGTGCGGGACAGGGGGGGATCGAGCAGTACTTC.

The gene calls are TRBV25-1 and TRBJ2-7; 9 bases map to TRBD1. The germline V gene has CDR1 MGHDK and CDR2 SYGVNS. The J segment lost 6 bases and the V segment lost 7 bases, leaving 4 bases of the junction unmatched. The CDR3 runs to 12 residues. CDR3 in DNA: TGTGCCAGCACTGACAGGGGGTCCGAGCAGTACTTC. As protein: CASTDRGSEQYF.

The chain uses TRBV4-1 and TRBJ1-4, with D maybe TRBD1 (6 bases). The V end was cut by 1 base, the J end by 6 bases, with 12 bases between. CDR1 is MGHRA and CDR2 is YSYEKL in the germline V gene. The CDR3 has 15 amino acids. The CDR3 is CASSQAQGLDEKLFF. The CDR3 region has the DNA TGCGCCAGCAGCCAAGCCCAGGGGTTGGATGAAAAACTGTTTTTT.

The chain couples TRBV6-2 or TRBV6-3 to TRBJ1-1; 8 bases are a match to TRBD1. This CDR3 is 17 amino acids long. V lost 2 bases to trimming and J lost 4 bases; unmatched junction nucleotides: 12. Germline V lookup: CDR1 MNHEY, CDR2 SVGEGT. The CDR3, as DNA: TGTGCCAGCAGTTACGACCTTGCGGCAGGGGGCGTCACTGAAGCTTTCTTT. Translation: CASSYDLAAGGVTEAFF.

This clonotype was counted between two and nine times. V is TRBV12-3 or TRBV12-4 and J is TRBJ1-2; D not certain. The CDR3 is made up of 13 amino acids. The V gene lost 5 bases and the J gene lost 4 bases, with 11 bases spanning the gap. The CDR3 nucleotides read TGTGCCAGCAGTCTGGACGGTGCCTATGGCTACACCTTC. Translation gives CASSLDGAYGYTF.

J is TRBJ1-2 and V is TRBV7-9; D unclear. V was pared by 7 bases and J by 2 bases, with 14 bases between. From germline, CDR1 is SEHNR and CDR2 FQNEAQ (reference sequence). This CDR3 is 14 amino acids long. The CDR3 loop reads CASITVTGNYGYTF. CDR3 coding DNA: TGTGCCAGCATAACGGTGACCGGAAACTATGGCTACACCTTC.